Included here is one T cell receptor beta chain sequence, with context. Its matching antigen is unknown. The source of the sample is a study of molecular identifiers for immune sequencing clone quantification. Study-wide results and limits: Detection of one spiked Jurkat cell's TCR RNA reportedly worked in some 980,000 naive cells.

Libraries of bulk TCR were made by previously described methods (with listed TCR primers). MiXCR was run by TCRdb on the PCR reads, yielding one entry per CDR3 protein. The table records about 640,000 distinct CDR3 sequences, around 20% of them present only once. The CDR3 length is 17 residues. Trimming shortened V by 2 bases and J by 1 base, and 15 bases separated the two germline ends. Germline loops: CDR1 LGHNA, CDR2 YNFKEQ. The sequencing input was naive CD8+ T cells from blood, with Jurkat cell RNA spiked in. The subset is: FACS-sorted CD8+CD4-CCR7+CD45RA+ naive T cells. The sequence came from a human donor in good health. Some libraries in this study had Jurkat cell RNA spiked in. J is TRBJ2-4 and V is TRBV4-2; perhaps TRBD2 as D (7 bases). CDR3 DNA: TGTGCCAGCAGCCAAATAACCGAGGGGGGGGCCAAAAACATTCAGTACTTC. Amino acid sequence: CASSQITEGGAKNIQYF.